Given below is one T cell receptor beta chain in context. This sample stems from a study of early T cells in non-severe SARS-CoV-2 infection. The V gene's germline CDR1 is SGHVS and CDR2 FQNEAQ. CDR3 length equals 15 residues. Between the trimmed V and J ends, which lost 5 bases and 5 bases, there was a span of 16 bases. In TCRdb, the 5' RACE reads were re-called with MiXCR into one record per CDR3 protein. The sample has just over 80,000 distinct CDR3 sequences, approximately 14% seen once. What was sequenced was whole blood. V is TRBV7-8 and J is TRBJ1-5; D is unclear. The sequence came from an adult who was a healthcare worker with PCR-confirmed SARS-CoV-2 infection or an uninfected control (not recorded which). CDR3 protein: CASSLRSRTDQPQHF. The CDR3, as DNA: TGTGCCAGCAGCCTAAGGTCCCGGACGGATCAGCCCCAGCATTTT.